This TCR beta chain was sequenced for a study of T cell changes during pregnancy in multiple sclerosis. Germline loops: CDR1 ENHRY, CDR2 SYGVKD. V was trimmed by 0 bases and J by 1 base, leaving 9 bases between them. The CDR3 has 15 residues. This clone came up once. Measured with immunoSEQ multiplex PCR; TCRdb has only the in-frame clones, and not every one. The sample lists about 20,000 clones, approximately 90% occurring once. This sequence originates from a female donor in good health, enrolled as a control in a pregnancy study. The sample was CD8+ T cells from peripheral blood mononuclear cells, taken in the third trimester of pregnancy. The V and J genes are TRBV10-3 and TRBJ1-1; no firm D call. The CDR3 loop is CAISESGLGNTEAFF. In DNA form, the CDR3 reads TGTGCCATCAGTGAGTCTGGGCTTGGGAACACTGAAGCTTTCTTT.